Each of the 14 T cell receptor beta chains below was sequenced from the same sample in a study of blood T cell repertoires in COVID-19. Assay used: immunoSEQ multiplex PCR; TCRdb lists only in-frame clones, some missing. The data show 150,000 to 180,000 clones, with approximately 80% seen just once and about 12% held by the top ten. The specimen sequenced was peripheral blood. These TCRs come from a woman aged 55 to 70 with COVID-19, enrolled during active disease.

The CDR3 loop reads CASSPLGQGVINSPLHF. The CDR3 DNA is TGTGCCAGCAGCCCACTAGGACAGGGGGTTATTAATTCACCCCTCCACTTT. The chain has TRBV7-3 and TRBJ1-6; TRBD1 matches at 10 bases. The germline gives CDR1 SGHTA, CDR2 FQGTGA. The length of the CDR3 is 17 residues. The ends lost 5 bases at V and 6 bases at J; junction bases unmatched: 10.

The chain links TRBV6-2 or TRBV6-3 to TRBJ2-5; D possibly corresponds to TRBD1 (6 bases). V dropped 4 bases and J dropped 4 bases, with 13 bases sitting between them. In germline, CDR1 is MNHEY, CDR2 SVGEGT. The CDR3 consists of 14 residues. Here the CDR3 DNA reads TGTGCCAGCAGTTTCCTGGACAGCGGAGAGACCCAGTACTTC. Translated: CASSFLDSGETQYF.

This rearrangement joins TRBV5-5 to TRBJ1-4, with TRBD1 matching over 11 bases. CDR1 and CDR2 (germline): SGHKS, YYEKEE (reference sequence). This CDR3 comprises 16 residues. V shed 4 bases, J shed 7 bases, and the junction held 9 bases outside the gene matches. The chain's CDR3 is CASSRREGTGGEKLFF. CDR3 DNA sequence: TGTGCCAGCAGCCGGCGGGAGGGGACAGGGGGTGAAAAACTGTTTTTT.

In its sample, this clone was seen a few times. The chain recombines TRBV6-2 or TRBV6-3 with TRBJ1-3, with a possible D match to TRBD1 (5 bases). Germline-derived CDR1 and CDR2 are MNHEY and SVGEGT. This CDR3 is 18 amino acids long. Trimming shortened V by 0 bases and J by 5 bases, and 20 bases separated the two germline ends. As DNA, the CDR3 is TGTGCCAGCAGTTACTCCGGGACGGCTATAGGCGGGAGAAACACCATATATTTT. Translation gives CASSYSGTAIGGRNTIYF.

This sequence joins TRBV25-1 and TRBJ1-2, with 8 bases matching TRBD1. V lost 5 bases and J lost 5; bases outside the gene matches: 4. Germline loops: CDR1 MGHDK, CDR2 SYGVNS. The CDR3 runs 13 residues. The CDR3 DNA is TGTGCCAGCAGTTCCACAGGGGGTTATGGCTACACCTTC. It translates to CASSSTGGYGYTF.

The chain's CDR3 is CASSYPLTRDETQYF. In DNA, the CDR3 is TGTGCCAGCAGCTACCCCTTAACCCGAGATGAGACCCAGTACTTC. The chain has TRBV3-1 (or the pseudogene TRBV3-2) and TRBJ2-5; unclear D gene. CDR1 and CDR2 (germline): LGHDT, YNNKEL (reference sequence). The CDR3 spans 15 residues. V dropped 5 bases and J dropped 5 bases, with 18 bases sitting between them.

The chain is built from TRBV2 and TRBJ1-1; 8 bases are shared with TRBD1. J lost 4 bases, V lost 7 bases, and 5 bases had no gene match. CDR1 is SNHLY and CDR2 is FYNNEI in the germline V gene. The CDR3 consists of 13 residues. Here the CDR3 DNA reads TGTGCCAGCAATGCAGGGGGCTTCACTGAAGCTTTCTTT. Amino acid sequence: CASNAGGFTEAFF.

This clone was recorded only once. In DNA, the CDR3 is TGCGCCAGCAGCTTGCCGGGACAGGGTTCTGAAGCTTTCTTT. Translating gives CASSLPGQGSEAFF. This chain connects TRBV5-1 to TRBJ1-1, with 9 nucleotides matching TRBD1. The V gene's germline CDR1 is SGHRS and CDR2 YFSETQ. The CDR3 totals 14 residues. With V trimmed by 1 base and J by 6 bases, 4 bases remained unmatched.

The CDR3 DNA follows: TGTGCCAGCTCACCACGGCAGGCAAATAGCAATCAGCCCCAGCATTTT. This translates into CASSPRQANSNQPQHF. The rearrangement uses TRBV18 and TRBJ1-5; D unclear. The ends were cut back, 1 base at V and 0 bases at J, with 10 bases in the middle. CDR3 length equals 16 residues. Per germline, CDR1 KGHSH and CDR2 LQKENI.

This chain joins TRBV13 and TRBJ1-3; D gene uncertain. CDR1 and CDR2 (germline): PRHDT, FYEKMQ (reference sequence). The CDR3 has 17 amino acids. Between the trimmed V and J ends, which lost 1 base and 1 base, there was a span of 14 bases. In DNA, the CDR3 is TGTGCCAGCAGCTTAGCTCGGGGTGTAAGTTCTGGAAACACCATATATTTT. Translating gives CASSLARGVSSGNTIYF.

This clone was counted a single time. The chain recombines TRBV7-3 with TRBJ1-2; D is unclear. Germline values: CDR1 SGHTA, CDR2 FQGTGA. This CDR3 has 13 residues. V lost 4 bases and J 8 bases, leaving 14 bases between the germline ends. CDR3 residues: CASSSTARGGYTF. DNA of the CDR3: TGTGCCAGCAGCTCCACTGCCCGGGGAGGCTACACCTTC.

The chain employs TRBV19 and TRBJ1-2; 12 positions match TRBD1. Germline loops: CDR1 LNHDA, CDR2 SQIVND (reference sequence). J gave up 2 bases and V 1 base, and 5 bases lay outside the gene matches. The CDR3 sequence is 17 residues long. CDR3 sequence (DNA): TGTGCCAGTAGTATAGTAAGGGACAGGGGGCTGAACTATGGCTACACCTTC. Its translation: CASSIVRDRGLNYGYTF.

In nucleotides, the CDR3 is TGTGCCAGCAGCGCGGGACAGGGTAACACTGAAGCTTTCTTT. Residues: CASSAGQGNTEAFF. The chain joins TRBV7-6 to TRBJ1-1; 9 nucleotides match TRBD1. Trimming took 5 bases from V and 2 from J; bases not matched to a gene: 3. CDR1 is SGHVS, CDR2 FNYEAQ, per germline. CDR3 length equals 14 residues.

The rearrangement joins TRBV27 to TRBJ1-6, with D unresolved. The V gene's germline CDR1 is MNHEY and CDR2 SMNVEV (reference sequence). V lost 9 bases, J lost 10 bases, and 16 bases lay in between. The CDR3 is 13 amino acids. The CDR3 reads CARQGDDRSPLHF. CDR3 sequence (DNA): TGTGCCAGACAAGGAGACGATCGATCACCCCTCCACTTT.